This TCR beta chain was sequenced in a study of T cell changes during pregnancy in multiple sclerosis. Germline V gene lookup returns CDR1 MNHNY and CDR2 SVGAGI (reference sequence). The CDR3 totals 14 residues. Trimming removed 4 bases from V and 2 bases from J, with 12 bases in between. Some clones are missing from TCRdb's copy, which holds only in-frame ones; the method was immunoSEQ multiplex PCR. This table holds around 36,000 clones, more than 85% found once. The sequence was collected from a female donor with multiple sclerosis, enrolled in a pregnancy study. This sequence joins TRBV6-6 and TRBJ2-7; D is undetermined. Sequencing was performed on CD8+ T cells from peripheral blood mononuclear cells, taken in the first trimester of pregnancy. CDR3: CASSSSQFPYEQYF. The CDR3 DNA is TGTGCCAGCAGTTCCTCACAGTTCCCCTACGAGCAGTACTTC.